This T cell receptor beta chain comes out of a study of T cell changes during pregnancy in multiple sclerosis. The germline gives CDR1 LGHNA, CDR2 YSLEER. J was trimmed by 5 bases and V by 2 bases; bases with no gene match: 9. CDR3 length equals 16 residues. Method: immunoSEQ multiplex PCR; TCRdb's copy keeps in-frame clones and lacks some. The repertoire holds around 70,000 clones, about 92% seen once, with under 3% in the top ten. The TCR sequence derives from a female donor with multiple sclerosis, enrolled in a pregnancy study. Sequencing was performed on peripheral blood, taken before pregnancy. V usage is TRBV4-3 and J usage is TRBJ2-5; 9 nucleotides agree with TRBD1. This CDR3 is CASSQSPGQGYETQYF. Here the CDR3 DNA reads TGCGCCAGCAGCCAATCGCCGGGACAGGGATACGAGACCCAGTACTTC.